Below, 13 T cell receptor beta chains from the same sample are listed, as sequenced in a study of beta chain features in type 1 diabetes. The entirety of the isolated RNA underwent reverse transcription, so expressed TCRB transcripts were sequenced. The repertoire was sequenced with immunoSEQ multiplex PCR; TCRdb's copy has only in-frame clones and lacks some. The table lists a few hundred thousand clones, 11% of them singletons. The material sequenced was naive CD4+ T cells from blood. These receptors all come from a woman in her thirties in good health.

The chain joins TRBV4-3 to TRBJ2-1; TRBD2 aligns across 7 bases. This CDR3 is 16 amino acids long. CDR1 is LGHNA, CDR2 YSLEER, per germline. With V trimmed by 1 base and J by 9 bases, 12 bases remained unmatched. CDR3 residues: CASSQGPGGVAGEQFF. CDR3 coding DNA: TGCGCCAGCAGCCAAGGTCCGGGCGGGGTAGCGGGTGAGCAGTTCTTC.

V and J are TRBV6-6 and TRBJ2-5, with 7 bases aligning to TRBD1. This CDR3 is 16 amino acids long. With 5 bases clipped from V and 4 bases from J, the junction kept 13 bases outside the gene matches. The V gene's germline CDR1 is MNHNY and CDR2 SVGAGI (reference sequence). The CDR3: CASSRLRQGDGETQYF. For the CDR3, the DNA is TGTGCCAGCAGTCGCCTCCGACAGGGAGATGGAGAGACCCAGTACTTC.

The rearrangement joins TRBV4-3 to TRBJ1-1, with D uncertain. There are 14 residues in the CDR3. CDR1 and CDR2 from the germline V gene are LGHNA and YSLEER. V lost 0 bases and J 6 bases, leaving 11 bases between the germline ends. CDR3 in amino acids: CASSQDWRLAEAFF. The CDR3 region has the DNA TGCGCCAGCAGCCAAGATTGGAGGTTGGCTGAAGCTTTCTTT.

The rearrangement uses TRBV7-2 and TRBJ2-5, with 7 nucleotides matching TRBD1. Germline V CDR1 and CDR2: SGHTA, FQGNSA. Trimming removed 2 bases from V and 3 bases from J; junction bases left unmatched: 3. The CDR3 totals 14 residues. In DNA form, the CDR3 reads TGTGCCAGCAGCTTACGACAGGGCGAAGAGACCCAGTACTTC. This translates into CASSLRQGEETQYF.

This clone turned up a few times. V and J are TRBV15 and TRBJ2-1; 9 nucleotides match TRBD2. The germline V gene has CDR1 LNHNV and CDR2 YYDKDF (reference sequence). The V gene end was trimmed by 5 bases and the J gene end by 4 bases; junction bases not matched to a gene: 9. This CDR3 comprises 16 residues. CDR3 in amino acids: CATSSKIAGAYNEQFF. The CDR3, as DNA: TGTGCCACCAGCTCGAAGATAGCGGGGGCGTACAATGAGCAGTTCTTC.

This clone was seen a few times. The chain joins TRBV7-2 to TRBJ2-7; 11 nucleotides agree with TRBD2. The ends lost 3 bases at V and 0 bases at J; junction bases unmatched: 1. The CDR3 has 15 amino acids. The V gene's germline CDR1 is SGHTA and CDR2 FQGNSA. The CDR3 DNA follows: TGTGCCAGCAGCTTCCTAGCGGGAGGCTCCTACGAGCAGTACTTC. It codes for CASSFLAGGSYEQYF. Looking up the rest from reference TRBV7-2 and TRBJ2-7 gives the full variable domain: GAGVSQSPSNKVTEKGKDVELRCDPISGHTALYWYRQSLGQGLEFLIYFQGNSAPDKSGLPSDRFSAERTGGSVSTLTIQRTQQEDSAVYLCASSFLAGGSYEQYFGPGTRLTVT.

The chain combines TRBV20-1 with TRBJ2-7, with D tentatively TRBD1 (6 bases). CDR3 length: 11 residues. Germline lookup yields CDR1 DFQATT and CDR2 SNEGSKA (reference sequence). V was shortened by 6 bases and J by 3 bases, with 9 bases between the two germline ends. CDR3 sequence (DNA): TGCAGTGCCATGGACAGCTACGAGCAGTACTTC. Residues: CSAMDSYEQYF.

The chain combines TRBV7-2 with TRBJ2-2; D might be TRBD1 (5 bases). This CDR3 is built from 17 residues. Germline V gene sequence: CDR1 SGHTA, CDR2 FQGNSA. V gave up 5 bases and J gave up 1 base, with 17 bases separating them. The CDR3 nucleotides are TGTGCCAGCAGCCCACACGCTATCACAGGGAACACCGGGGAGCTGTTTTTT. Residues: CASSPHAITGNTGELFF.

V and J are TRBV4-3 and TRBJ1-5, with 12 bases fitting TRBD1. V was pared by 0 bases and J by 2 bases, with 11 bases of the junction left unmatched. Germline V CDR1 and CDR2: LGHNA, YSLEER. The CDR3 is 20 amino acids. In DNA form, the CDR3 reads TGCGCCAGCAGCCAAGAGTTCTCCGGGACAGGGGGCTTGGGCAATCAGCCCCAGCATTTT. Translation: CASSQEFSGTGGLGNQPQHF.

The chain is built from TRBV20-1 and TRBJ2-7, with D maybe TRBD2 (5 bases). Trimming left V 5 bases short and J 2 bases short, with 7 bases between. CDR1 DFQATT and CDR2 SNEGSKA come from the germline V gene (reference sequence). CDR3 length equals 11 residues. The DNA of the CDR3 is TGCAGTGCTCCGGGAACCTACGAGCAGTACTTC. It encodes CSAPGTYEQYF.

The gene calls are TRBV30 and TRBJ1-1, with 8 bases identical to TRBD1. This CDR3 contains 12 residues. The germline V gene encodes CDR1 GTSNPN and CDR2 SVGIG (reference sequence). The CDR3 spells CAAQGAISEAFF. In DNA, the CDR3 is TGTGCGGCCCAGGGGGCCATTTCTGAAGCTTTCTTT.

The chain carries TRBV11-2 and TRBJ2-7; 10 bases line up with TRBD1. Germline V lookup: CDR1 SGHAT, CDR2 FQNNGV. This CDR3 is 14 amino acids long. The V gene end was trimmed by 5 bases and the J gene end by 2 bases; junction bases not matched to a gene: 3. The CDR3 sequence: CASSPGQGTYEQYF. The CDR3 DNA sequence: TGTGCCAGCAGCCCGGGACAGGGGACCTACGAGCAGTACTTC.

The chain employs TRBV4-3 and TRBJ1-1, with D possibly matching TRBD1 (5 bases). V lost 7 bases and J 0 bases, leaving 9 bases between the germline ends. The germline V gene encodes CDR1 LGHNA and CDR2 YSLEER. This CDR3 has 13 amino acids. The CDR3 DNA is TGCGCCAGCACTGACAGCTTGAACACTGAAGCTTTCTTT. Translated, it gives CASTDSLNTEAFF.